The sequence of this T cell receptor beta chain was determined in a study of technical replicates of blood from a few donors. CDR3 length equals 16 residues. CDR1 is LNHDA, CDR2 SQIVND, per germline (reference sequence). V was pared by 5 bases and J by 7 bases, with 13 bases of the junction left unmatched. Assay used: immunoSEQ multiplex PCR; TCRdb lists only in-frame clones, some missing. The sample lists about 62,000 clones; approximately 87% were seen once. The origin of this receptor is a human donor in good health. Some clones in this sample may be carry-over from other donors' samples. The sequencing sample was made of PBMCs. V usage is TRBV19 and J usage is TRBJ1-5; 8 bases are a match to TRBD1. CDR3 nucleotides: TGTGCCAGTAGTGATTCGGCAGGGGGCGCAGGGCAGCCCCAGCATTTT. Its translation: CASSDSAGGAGQPQHF.